This is a list of T cell receptor beta chains from one sample in a study of shared clonotypes between healthy human individuals. Sequenced by immunoSEQ multiplex PCR; TCRdb stores in-frame clones only, minus some. The sample consists of over a million clones, around 97% of them appearing once. The sample was naive CD4+ T cells sorted from blood. The receptors here all came from a man aged 25-45 years in good health. Each CDR3 is given with its conserved first and last residue. The order of the fields is D gene, clone size, V gene, J gene, CDR3 length, CDR3 DNA, CDR3 protein. A D gene is named only where the DNA matches it firmly. Clone size is stated in some rows and not others, as once, few, many or a class when expanded.

d_gene: .
abundance: .
v_gene: TRBV10-3
j_gene: TRBJ2-7
len: 14
CDR3nt: TGTGCCATCAGTGAGTCGGTCGGGTTGGGGGAGCAGTACTTC
CDR3aa: CAISESVGLGEQYF

d_gene: .
abundance: .
v_gene: TRBV6-6
j_gene: TRBJ2-7
len: 14
CDR3nt: TGTGCCAGCAGTTTAGCACCCGTCTCGTCCGAGCAGTACTTC
CDR3aa: CASSLAPVSSEQYF

d_gene: .
abundance: once
v_gene: TRBV7-3
j_gene: TRBJ2-2
len: 13
CDR3nt: TGTGCCAGCAGCTTAATGAAGGGCCGGGAGCTGTTTTTT
CDR3aa: CASSLMKGRELFF

d_gene: .
abundance: .
v_gene: TRBV5-5
j_gene: TRBJ2-4
len: 15
CDR3nt: TGTGCCACTGGGGCAGGGGCCCTAGCCAAAAACATTCAGTACTTC
CDR3aa: CATGAGALAKNIQYF

d_gene: .
abundance: .
v_gene: TRBV6-5
j_gene: TRBJ1-3
len: 12
CDR3nt: TGTGCCAGCACCAACTCTGGAAACACCATATATTTT
CDR3aa: CASTNSGNTIYF

d_gene: .
abundance: .
v_gene: TRBV18
j_gene: TRBJ2-1
len: 13
CDR3nt: TGTGCCAGCTCACCACGCCAGCCAAGTGAGCAGTTCTTC
CDR3aa: CASSPRQPSEQFF

d_gene: .
abundance: .
v_gene: TRBV6-1
j_gene: TRBJ1-4
len: 16
CDR3nt: TGTGCCAGCAGTGTCCCTCTGGGGGTATCTAATGAAAAACTGTTTTTT
CDR3aa: CASSVPLGVSNEKLFF

d_gene: .
abundance: .
v_gene: TRBV2
j_gene: TRBJ1-1
len: 13
CDR3nt: TGTGCCAGCAGTTTTGAGTTGAACACTGAAGCTTTCTTT
CDR3aa: CASSFELNTEAFF

d_gene: .
abundance: .
v_gene: TRBV6-1
j_gene: TRBJ2-3
len: 15
CDR3nt: TGTGCCAGCAGTGAAGCTCCACAGTACACAGATACGCAGTATTTT
CDR3aa: CASSEAPQYTDTQYF

d_gene: TRBD2
abundance: .
v_gene: TRBV14
j_gene: TRBJ2-1
len: 17
CDR3nt: TGTGCCAGCAGCCAAGATGGTAAACTAGCGGGAGAAAATGAGCAGTTCTTC
CDR3aa: CASSQDGKLAGENEQFF

d_gene: .
abundance: .
v_gene: TRBV18
j_gene: TRBJ2-2
len: 14
CDR3nt: TGTGCCAGCTCACCACCGTCCCTCACCGGGGAGCTGTTTTTT
CDR3aa: CASSPPSLTGELFF

d_gene: TRBD2
abundance: .
v_gene: TRBV5-1
j_gene: TRBJ2-1
len: 20
CDR3nt: TGCGCCAGCAGCTTTCCGGGACTAGCGGGAAAGTTGGGTTCCTACAATGAGCAGTTCTTC
CDR3aa: CASSFPGLAGKLGSYNEQFF

d_gene: .
abundance: .
v_gene: TRBV6-4
j_gene: TRBJ2-2
len: 16
CDR3nt: TGTGCCAGCAGCCGGGCCGGGACTTCAAACACCGGGGAGCTGTTTTTT
CDR3aa: CASSRAGTSNTGELFF